The 3 T cell receptor beta chains below were found in one sample sequenced in a study of radiation and T cells in renal cell carcinoma (TCRdb year 2020). The library was generated by the immunoSEQ multiplex PCR assay. TCRdb provides this immuneACCESS table in a form limited to in-frame rearrangements. Some clones are lacking; in checked studies, under half of them reflect an unresolved V gene, and why the rest are absent is not known. The sample includes about 170,000 clones, with about 85% observed a single time. Around 10% of the sample comes from the top ten. The sample's time point label, in plain terms: blood 4 weeks post-SBRT, at nephrectomy. Explained via the paper, the treatment or condition label denotes: 15 Gy SBRT to primary tumor, nephrectomy 4 weeks later. Sequences were derived from blood, sampled from a patient whose treatment included radiotherapy and nephrectomy. The receptors shown here come from a woman aged 45-65 years with renal cell carcinoma.

The chain carries TRBV30 and TRBJ1-6; no clear D. CDR1 GTSNPN and CDR2 SVGIG come from the germline V gene (reference sequence). With 5 bases removed from V and 3 bases from J, the gap between germline ends came to 11 bases. This CDR3 has 14 residues. This chain's CDR3 is CAWGTGIYNSPLHF. The CDR3 DNA is TGTGCCTGGGGTACCGGGATCTATAATTCACCCCTCCACTTT.

The chain combines TRBV29-1 with TRBJ2-2; D gene ambiguous. The CDR3 sequence is 13 residues long. Per germline, CDR1 SQVTM and CDR2 ANQGSEA. The germline V and J ends were trimmed by 6 bases and 0 bases, with 8 bases remaining between them. The CDR3 reads CSVINPNTGELFF. The CDR3 region has the DNA TGCAGCGTCATTAATCCGAACACCGGGGAGCTGTTTTTT.

The chain uses TRBV11-2 and TRBJ2-7, with TRBD2 identical over 8 bases. This CDR3 is built from 14 residues. With 1 base clipped from V and 6 bases from J, the junction kept 5 bases outside the gene matches. The germline gives CDR1 SGHAT, CDR2 FQNNGV. The CDR3 loop reads CASSLAGGPREQYF. CDR3 bases: TGTGCCAGCAGCTTAGCGGGGGGGCCGCGCGAGCAGTACTTC. Complete variable domain (other parts from reference TRBV11-2 and TRBJ2-7): EAGVAQSPRYKIIEKRQSVAFWCNPISGHATLYWYQQILGQGPKLLIQFQNNGVVDDSQLPKDRFSAERLKGVDSTLKIQPAKLEDSAVYLCASSLAGGPREQYFGPGTRLTVT.